This T cell receptor beta chain emerged from a study of PD-1 blockade in classical Hodgkin lymphoma. Looking at the study overall: The nivolumab dose that patients received was 3 mg/kg, given intravenously every 2 weeks. Broader study findings: Newly diagnosed and completely responding patients shared comparable baseline diversity. In newly diagnosed patients, baseline TCR diversity was reportedly below that of healthy donors.

Deletions cut 6 bases from V and 1 base from J, with 9 bases between. This CDR3 comprises 13 residues. CDR1 and CDR2 from the germline V gene are MNHEY and SMNVEV (reference sequence). In regard to this clone: Its antigen is currently unknown.

Time point described: cycle 4 day 1 (C4D1), after more than 5 weeks of nivolumab. In every patient, relapse followed autologous stem cell transplantation, while exposure to brentuximab vedotin differed. The repertoire was sequenced with immunoSEQ multiplex PCR; TCRdb's copy has only in-frame clones and lacks some. This table holds some 34,000 clones, approximately 68% found once. The sequencing used peripheral blood mononuclear cells (PBMCs), collected before the fourth cycle of nivolumab. The sequence was obtained from a human donor with classical Hodgkin lymphoma. The chain recombines TRBV27 with TRBJ2-5; no definite D call. The CDR3, as DNA: TGTGCCAGCAGCCTCCGGTCCCAAGAGACCCAGTACTTC. Encoded protein: CASSLRSQETQYF.